This is a list of T cell receptor beta chains from one sample in a study of shared clonotypes between healthy human individuals. Measured with immunoSEQ multiplex PCR; TCRdb has only the in-frame clones, and not every one. The sample has about 710,000 clones; roughly 72% are singletons. Material: memory CD4+ T cells sorted from blood. Receptors were obtained from a woman aged 30 to 39 in good health. The CDR3 runs from the conserved cysteine through the conserved F or W. Fields, in order: clone size, V gene, D gene, CDR3 length, J gene, CDR3 protein, CDR3 DNA. The D gene is left open where the match is weak. Expanded clones are given a class, and other clones once, few, many or no size at all.

abundance: NA; v_gene: TRBV10-3; d_gene: TRBD2; len: 15; j_gene: TRBJ2-1; CDR3aa: CAISESNSGRIEQFF; CDR3nt: TGTGCCATCAGTGAGTCGAATAGCGGGAGAATTGAGCAGTTCTTC
abundance: NA; v_gene: TRBV7-3; d_gene: NA; len: 13; j_gene: TRBJ2-1; CDR3aa: CASSSQNNVEQFF; CDR3nt: TGTGCCAGCAGCTCCCAGAATAACGTTGAGCAGTTCTTC
abundance: NA; v_gene: TRBV19; d_gene: NA; len: 15; j_gene: TRBJ2-3; CDR3aa: CASSRRKGAVDTQYF; CDR3nt: TGTGCCAGTAGTAGGAGGAAAGGGGCAGTCGATACGCAGTATTTT
abundance: few; v_gene: TRBV2; d_gene: TRBD1; len: 15; j_gene: TRBJ2-7; CDR3aa: CASKYRDRSSYEQYF; CDR3nt: TGTGCCAGCAAATACCGGGACAGAAGCTCCTACGAGCAGTACTTC
abundance: once; v_gene: TRBV2; d_gene: NA; len: 14; j_gene: TRBJ2-3; CDR3aa: CASKGRVAADTQYF; CDR3nt: TGTGCCAGCAAGGGAAGAGTAGCGGCAGATACGCAGTATTTT
abundance: NA; v_gene: TRBV5-6; d_gene: NA; len: 14; j_gene: TRBJ2-5; CDR3aa: CASSLAFQIETQYF; CDR3nt: TGTGCCAGCAGCTTGGCCTTCCAGATAGAGACCCAGTACTTC
abundance: NA; v_gene: TRBV7-2; d_gene: NA; len: 15; j_gene: TRBJ2-4; CDR3aa: CASSPSTLAKNIQYF; CDR3nt: TGTGCCAGCAGCCCAAGTACCCTAGCCAAAAACATTCAGTACTTC
abundance: few; v_gene: TRBV7-9; d_gene: TRBD2; len: 14; j_gene: TRBJ2-3; CDR3aa: CASSLTSLTDTQYF; CDR3nt: TGTGCCAGCAGCTTGACTAGCCTGACAGATACGCAGTATTTT
abundance: NA; v_gene: TRBV7-4; d_gene: NA; len: 21; j_gene: TRBJ2-7; CDR3aa: CASSLVRGLVGVGALRPEQYF; CDR3nt: TGTGCCAGCAGCTTAGTGAGGGGCCTTGTTGGGGTCGGAGCTCTCCGTCCCGAGCAGTACTTC
abundance: NA; v_gene: TRBV2; d_gene: NA; len: 15; j_gene: TRBJ1-1; CDR3aa: CASSDGGGGIAEAFF; CDR3nt: TGTGCCAGCAGTGATGGAGGGGGAGGAATCGCTGAAGCTTTCTTT
abundance: many; v_gene: TRBV28; d_gene: TRBD1; len: 13; j_gene: TRBJ1-2; CDR3aa: CASRTTGQYGYTF; CDR3nt: TGTGCCAGCAGAACGACAGGGCAATATGGCTACACCTTC
abundance: NA; v_gene: TRBV28; d_gene: NA; len: 15; j_gene: TRBJ2-2; CDR3aa: CASSTTGYVAGELFF; CDR3nt: TGTGCCAGCAGTACAACAGGGTATGTCGCCGGGGAGCTGTTTTTT
abundance: NA; v_gene: TRBV28; d_gene: NA; len: 15; j_gene: TRBJ1-2; CDR3aa: CASSMVAERWYGYTF; CDR3nt: TGTGCCAGCAGTATGGTGGCCGAAAGGTGGTATGGCTACACCTTC
abundance: many; v_gene: TRBV25-1; d_gene: NA; len: 11; j_gene: TRBJ1-1; CDR3aa: CASSVSSQAFF; CDR3nt: TGTGCCAGCAGTGTAAGCAGCCAAGCTTTCTTT
abundance: NA; v_gene: TRBV7-9; d_gene: NA; len: 17; j_gene: TRBJ2-5; CDR3aa: CASSLGSVEGNQETQYF; CDR3nt: TGTGCCAGCAGCTTGGGTTCTGTAGAGGGAAACCAAGAGACCCAGTACTTC
abundance: NA; v_gene: TRBV5-1; d_gene: NA; len: 14; j_gene: TRBJ1-4; CDR3aa: CASSLAGPNEKLFF; CDR3nt: TGCGCCAGCAGCTTGGCAGGACCAAATGAAAAACTGTTTTTT
abundance: few; v_gene: TRBV5-1; d_gene: NA; len: 15; j_gene: TRBJ2-3; CDR3aa: CASSLDAGSTDTQYF; CDR3nt: TGCGCCAGCAGCTTGGATGCCGGGAGCACAGATACGCAGTATTTT
abundance: few; v_gene: TRBV28; d_gene: NA; len: 14; j_gene: TRBJ2-2; CDR3aa: CASLEGGRDGELFF; CDR3nt: TGTGCCAGCTTGGAGGGGGGCCGGGACGGGGAGCTGTTTTTT
abundance: few; v_gene: TRBV27; d_gene: NA; len: 15; j_gene: TRBJ2-1; CDR3aa: CASSLSPSSYNEQFF; CDR3nt: TGTGCCAGCAGTTTATCTCCGAGCTCCTACAATGAGCAGTTCTTC
abundance: NA; v_gene: TRBV28; d_gene: NA; len: 15; j_gene: TRBJ2-3; CDR3aa: CASSPGDVLSDTQYF; CDR3nt: TGTGCCAGCTCCCCGGGGGATGTTTTGTCAGATACGCAGTATTTT
abundance: few; v_gene: TRBV4-2; d_gene: TRBD1; len: 15; j_gene: TRBJ1-2; CDR3aa: CASSQEGQAHYGYTF; CDR3nt: TGTGCCAGCAGCCAAGAGGGACAGGCGCACTATGGCTACACCTTC
abundance: NA; v_gene: TRBV4-1; d_gene: TRBD1; len: 19; j_gene: TRBJ1-2; CDR3aa: CASSQDRDRAPQRLEGYTF; CDR3nt: TGCGCCAGCAGCCAAGACCGGGACAGGGCCCCTCAACGGCTGGAAGGCTACACCTTC